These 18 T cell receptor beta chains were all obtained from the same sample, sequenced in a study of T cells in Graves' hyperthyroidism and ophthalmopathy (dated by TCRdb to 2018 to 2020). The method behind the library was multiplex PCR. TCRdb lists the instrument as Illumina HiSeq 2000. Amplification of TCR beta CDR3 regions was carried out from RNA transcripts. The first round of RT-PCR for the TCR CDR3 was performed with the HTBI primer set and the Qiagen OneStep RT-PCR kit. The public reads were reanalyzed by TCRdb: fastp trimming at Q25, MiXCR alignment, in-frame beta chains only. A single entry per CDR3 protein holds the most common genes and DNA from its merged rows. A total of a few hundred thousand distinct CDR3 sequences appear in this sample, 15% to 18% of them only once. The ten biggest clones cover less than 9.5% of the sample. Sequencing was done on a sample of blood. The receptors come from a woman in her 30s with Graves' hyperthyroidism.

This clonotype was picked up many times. Here the CDR3 DNA reads TGTGCCAGCAGCTCGGGACAAGTGAGAGCTTTCTTT. Encoded protein: CASSSGQVRAFF. The chain uses TRBV11-2 and TRBJ1-1; maybe TRBD1 (6 bases). The CDR3 length is 12 residues. V was trimmed by 4 bases and J by 10 bases, leaving 13 bases between them. Germline V gene sequence: CDR1 SGHAT, CDR2 FQNNGV.

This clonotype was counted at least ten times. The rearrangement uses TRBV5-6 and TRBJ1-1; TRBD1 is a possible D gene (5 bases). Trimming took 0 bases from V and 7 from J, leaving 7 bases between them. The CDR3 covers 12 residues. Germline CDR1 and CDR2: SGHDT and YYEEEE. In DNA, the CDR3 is TGTGCCAGCAGCTTGGCTCAGGGTGAAGCTTTCTTT. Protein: CASSLAQGEAFF. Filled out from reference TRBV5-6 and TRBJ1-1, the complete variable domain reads DAGVTQSPTHLIKTRGQQVTLRCSPKSGHDTVSWYQQALGQGPQFIFQYYEEEERQRGNFPDRFSGHQFPNYSSELNVNALLLGDSALYLCASSLAQGEAFFGQGTRLTVV.

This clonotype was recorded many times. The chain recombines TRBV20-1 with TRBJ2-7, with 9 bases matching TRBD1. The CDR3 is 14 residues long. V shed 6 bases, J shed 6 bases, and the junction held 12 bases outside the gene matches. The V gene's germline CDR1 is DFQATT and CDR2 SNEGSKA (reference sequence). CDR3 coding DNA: TGCAGTGCCCAGACGGGACAGGGCACTGTCGAGCAGTACTTC. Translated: CSAQTGQGTVEQYF.

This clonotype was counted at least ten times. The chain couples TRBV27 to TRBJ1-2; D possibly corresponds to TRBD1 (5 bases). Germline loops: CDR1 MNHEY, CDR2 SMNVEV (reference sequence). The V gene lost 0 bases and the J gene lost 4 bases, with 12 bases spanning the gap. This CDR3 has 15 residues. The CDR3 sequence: CASSLSTGDGYGYTF. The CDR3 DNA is TGTGCCAGCAGTTTATCAACCGGGGACGGCTATGGCTACACCTTC.

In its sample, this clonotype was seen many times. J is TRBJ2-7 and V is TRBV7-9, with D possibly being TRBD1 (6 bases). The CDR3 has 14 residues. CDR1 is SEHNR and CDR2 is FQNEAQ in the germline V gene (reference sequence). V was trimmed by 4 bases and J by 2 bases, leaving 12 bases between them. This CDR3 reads CASSSRTAPYEQYF. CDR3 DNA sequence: TGTGCCAGCAGCTCCAGGACAGCCCCCTACGAGCAGTACTTC.

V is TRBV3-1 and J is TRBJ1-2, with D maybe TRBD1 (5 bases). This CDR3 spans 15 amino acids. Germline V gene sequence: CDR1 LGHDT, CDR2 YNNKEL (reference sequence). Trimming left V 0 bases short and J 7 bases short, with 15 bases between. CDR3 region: CASSQEWQGPVGYTF. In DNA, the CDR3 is TGTGCCAGCAGCCAAGAGTGGCAGGGCCCGGTTGGCTACACCTTC.

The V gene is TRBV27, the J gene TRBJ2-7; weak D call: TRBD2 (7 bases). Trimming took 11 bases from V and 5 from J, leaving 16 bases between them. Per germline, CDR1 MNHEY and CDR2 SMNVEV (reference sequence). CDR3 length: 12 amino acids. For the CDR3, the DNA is TGTGCCTCTAGGCGGGGGCACCACGAGCAGTACTTC. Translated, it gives CASRRGHHEQYF.

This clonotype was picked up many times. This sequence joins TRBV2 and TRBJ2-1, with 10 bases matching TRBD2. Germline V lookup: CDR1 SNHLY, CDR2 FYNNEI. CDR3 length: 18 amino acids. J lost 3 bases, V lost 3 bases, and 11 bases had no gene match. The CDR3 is CASSEFYRGLADYNEQFF. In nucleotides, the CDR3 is TGTGCCAGCAGTGAGTTCTATAGAGGACTAGCGGACTACAATGAGCAGTTCTTC. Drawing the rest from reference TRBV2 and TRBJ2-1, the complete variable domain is EPEVTQTPSHQVTQMGQEVILRCVPISNHLYFYWYRQILGQKVEFLVSFYNNEISEKSEIFDDQFSVERPDGSNFTLKIRSTKLEDSAMYFCASSEFYRGLADYNEQFFGPGTRLTVL.

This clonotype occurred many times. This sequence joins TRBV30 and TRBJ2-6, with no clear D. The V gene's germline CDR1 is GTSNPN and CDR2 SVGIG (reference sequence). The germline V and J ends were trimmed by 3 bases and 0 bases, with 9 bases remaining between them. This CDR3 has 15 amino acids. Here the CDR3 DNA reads TGTGCCTGGAGCCCAGTTAGCTCTGGGGCCAACGTCCTGACTTTC. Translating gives CAWSPVSSGANVLTF.

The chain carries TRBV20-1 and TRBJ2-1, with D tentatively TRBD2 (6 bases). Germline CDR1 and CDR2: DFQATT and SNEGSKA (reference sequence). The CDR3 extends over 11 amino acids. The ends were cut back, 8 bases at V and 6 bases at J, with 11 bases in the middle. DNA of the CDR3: TGCAGTACCGGAGGGCGCAATGAGCAGTTCTTC. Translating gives CSTGGRNEQFF.

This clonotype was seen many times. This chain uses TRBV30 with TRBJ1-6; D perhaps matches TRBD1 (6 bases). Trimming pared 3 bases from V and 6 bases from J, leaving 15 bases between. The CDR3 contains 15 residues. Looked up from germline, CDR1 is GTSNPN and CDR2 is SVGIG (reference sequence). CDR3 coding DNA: TGTGCCTGGAGGTTCCGGGACAAGCTTAATTCACCCCTCCACTTT. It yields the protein CAWRFRDKLNSPLHF.

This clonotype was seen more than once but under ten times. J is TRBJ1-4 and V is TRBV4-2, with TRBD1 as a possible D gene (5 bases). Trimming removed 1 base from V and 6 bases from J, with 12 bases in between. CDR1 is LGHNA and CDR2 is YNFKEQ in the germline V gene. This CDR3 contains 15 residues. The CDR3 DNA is TGTGCCAGCAGCCAAGTGGAGGGACCGCATGAAAAACTGTTTTTT. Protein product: CASSQVEGPHEKLFF.

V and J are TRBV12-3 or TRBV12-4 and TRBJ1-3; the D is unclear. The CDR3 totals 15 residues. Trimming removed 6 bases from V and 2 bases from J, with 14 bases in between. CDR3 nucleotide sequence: TGTGCCAGCAGCATTGCCCAGACGGCTGGAAACACCATATATTTT. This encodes CASSIAQTAGNTIYF.

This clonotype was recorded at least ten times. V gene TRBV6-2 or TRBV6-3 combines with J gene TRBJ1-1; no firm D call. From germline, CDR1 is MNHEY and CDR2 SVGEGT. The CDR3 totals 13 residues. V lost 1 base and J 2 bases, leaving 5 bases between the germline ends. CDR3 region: CASSYWDNTEAFF. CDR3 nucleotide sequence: TGTGCCAGCAGTTACTGGGATAACACTGAAGCTTTCTTT.

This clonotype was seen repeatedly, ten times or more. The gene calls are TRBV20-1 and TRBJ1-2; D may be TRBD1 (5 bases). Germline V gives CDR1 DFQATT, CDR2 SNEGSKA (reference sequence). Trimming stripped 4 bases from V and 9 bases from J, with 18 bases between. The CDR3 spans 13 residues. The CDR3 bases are TGCAGTGCTATGGCTGGGGGGGGTGCGCGCTACACCTTC. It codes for CSAMAGGGARYTF.

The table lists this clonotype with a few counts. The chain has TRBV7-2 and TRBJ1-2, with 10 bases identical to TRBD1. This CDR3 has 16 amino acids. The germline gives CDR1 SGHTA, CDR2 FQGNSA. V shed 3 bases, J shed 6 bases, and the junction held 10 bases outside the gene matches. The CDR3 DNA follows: TGTGCCAGCAGCTTTGGGGGGACAGGGGTTGGCGATGGCTACACCTTC. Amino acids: CASSFGGTGVGDGYTF. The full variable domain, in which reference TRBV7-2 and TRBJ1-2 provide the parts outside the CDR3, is GAGVSQSPSNKVTEKGKDVELRCDPISGHTALYWYRQSLGQGLEFLIYFQGNSAPDKSGLPSDRFSAERTGGSVSTLTIQRTQQEDSAVYLCASSFGGTGVGDGYTFGSGTRLTVV.

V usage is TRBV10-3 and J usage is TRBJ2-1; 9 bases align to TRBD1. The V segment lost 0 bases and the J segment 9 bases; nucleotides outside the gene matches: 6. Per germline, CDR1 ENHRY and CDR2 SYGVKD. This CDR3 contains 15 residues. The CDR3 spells CAISESGTGRTEQFF. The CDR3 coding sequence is TGTGCCATCAGTGAGTCAGGGACAGGGCGCACTGAGCAGTTCTTC.

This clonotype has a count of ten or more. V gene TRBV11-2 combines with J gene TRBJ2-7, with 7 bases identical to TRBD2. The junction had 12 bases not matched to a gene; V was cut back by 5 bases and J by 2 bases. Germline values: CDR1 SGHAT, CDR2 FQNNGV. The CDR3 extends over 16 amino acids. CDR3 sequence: CASSVTTSLAPYEQYF. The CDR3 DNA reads TGTGCCAGCAGCGTTACGACTAGCCTTGCCCCCTACGAGCAGTACTTC.